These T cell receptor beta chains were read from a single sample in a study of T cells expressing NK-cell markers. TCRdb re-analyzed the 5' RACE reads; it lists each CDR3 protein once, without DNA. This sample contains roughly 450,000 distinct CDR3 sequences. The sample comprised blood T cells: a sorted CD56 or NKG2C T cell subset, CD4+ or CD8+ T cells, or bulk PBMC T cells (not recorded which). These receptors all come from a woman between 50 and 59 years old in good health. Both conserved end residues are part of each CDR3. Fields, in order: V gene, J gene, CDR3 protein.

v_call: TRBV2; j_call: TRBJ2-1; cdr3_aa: CASSRRGFNEQFF
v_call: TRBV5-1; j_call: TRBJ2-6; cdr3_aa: CASSLETGANVLTF
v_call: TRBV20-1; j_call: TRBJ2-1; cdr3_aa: CSARDGLADLISSYNEQFF
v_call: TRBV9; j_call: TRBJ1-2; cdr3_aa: CASSVGRGGYGYTF
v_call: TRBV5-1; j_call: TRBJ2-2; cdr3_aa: CASSFVSGSQTGELFF
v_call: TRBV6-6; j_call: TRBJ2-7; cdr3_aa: CATSRLAGVEQYF
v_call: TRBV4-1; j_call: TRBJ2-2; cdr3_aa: CASSQPGTDSTGELFF
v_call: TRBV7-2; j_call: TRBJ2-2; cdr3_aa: CASKAIRTGELFF
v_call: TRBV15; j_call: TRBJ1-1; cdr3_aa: CATSRAAGLNTEAFF
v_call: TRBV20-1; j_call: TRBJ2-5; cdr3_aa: CSATEPRGGKETQYF
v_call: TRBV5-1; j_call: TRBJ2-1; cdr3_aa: CASSLDRGGEQFF
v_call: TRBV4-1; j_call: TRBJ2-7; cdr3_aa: CASSQESTGPLEQYF
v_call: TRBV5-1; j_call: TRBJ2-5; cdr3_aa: CASSLGTGTGAKQETQYF
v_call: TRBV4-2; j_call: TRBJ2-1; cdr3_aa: CASSLRRISGGSYNEQFF
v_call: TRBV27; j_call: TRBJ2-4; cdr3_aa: CASHPQGLAKNIQYF
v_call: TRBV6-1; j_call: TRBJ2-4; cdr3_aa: CASSEVRKNIQYF
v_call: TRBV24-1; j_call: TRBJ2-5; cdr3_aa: CATSEPDRGQETQYF
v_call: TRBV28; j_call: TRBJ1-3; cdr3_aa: CASSSPKHRGTGGNTIYF
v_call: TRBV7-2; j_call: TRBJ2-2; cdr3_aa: CASSLAASVWTGELFF
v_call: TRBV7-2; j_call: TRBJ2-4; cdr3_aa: CASSPRQGFAKNIQYF